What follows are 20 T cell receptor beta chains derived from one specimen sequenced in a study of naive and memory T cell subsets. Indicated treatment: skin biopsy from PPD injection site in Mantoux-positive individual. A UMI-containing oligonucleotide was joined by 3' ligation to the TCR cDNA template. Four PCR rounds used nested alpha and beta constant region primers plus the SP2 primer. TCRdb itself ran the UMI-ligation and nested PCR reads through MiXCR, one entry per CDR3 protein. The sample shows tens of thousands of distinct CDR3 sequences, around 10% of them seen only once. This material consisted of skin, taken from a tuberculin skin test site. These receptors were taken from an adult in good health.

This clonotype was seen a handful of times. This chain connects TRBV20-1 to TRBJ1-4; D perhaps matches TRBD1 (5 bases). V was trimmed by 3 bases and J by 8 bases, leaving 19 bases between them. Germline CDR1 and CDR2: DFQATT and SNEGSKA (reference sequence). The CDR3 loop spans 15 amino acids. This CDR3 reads CSASSPGSGLEKLFF. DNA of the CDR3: TGCAGTGCTAGTTCCCCTGGGTCAGGGTTAGAAAAACTGTTTTTT.

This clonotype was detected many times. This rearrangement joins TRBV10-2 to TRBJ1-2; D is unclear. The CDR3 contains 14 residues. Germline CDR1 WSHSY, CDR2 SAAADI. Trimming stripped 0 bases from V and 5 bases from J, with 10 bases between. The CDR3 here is CASSESAEGYGYTF. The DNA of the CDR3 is TGCGCCAGCAGTGAGTCGGCGGAGGGTTATGGCTACACCTTC.

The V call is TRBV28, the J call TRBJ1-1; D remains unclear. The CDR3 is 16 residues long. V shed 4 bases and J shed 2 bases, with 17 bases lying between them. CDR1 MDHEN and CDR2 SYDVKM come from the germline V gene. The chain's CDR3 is CASSWPAGWENTEAFF. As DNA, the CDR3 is TGTGCCAGCAGTTGGCCCGCGGGTTGGGAAAACACTGAAGCTTTCTTT.

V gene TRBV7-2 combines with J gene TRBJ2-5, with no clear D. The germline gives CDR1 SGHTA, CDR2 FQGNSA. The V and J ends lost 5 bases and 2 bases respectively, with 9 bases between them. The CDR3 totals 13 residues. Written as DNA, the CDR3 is TGTGCCAGCAGCACCCACGCGCAAGAGACCCAGTACTTC. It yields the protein CASSTHAQETQYF. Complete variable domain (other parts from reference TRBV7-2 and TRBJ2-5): GAGVSQSPSNKVTEKGKDVELRCDPISGHTALYWYRQSLGQGLEFLIYFQGNSAPDKSGLPSDRFSAERTGGSVSTLTIQRTQQEDSAVYLCASSTHAQETQYFGPGTRLLVL.

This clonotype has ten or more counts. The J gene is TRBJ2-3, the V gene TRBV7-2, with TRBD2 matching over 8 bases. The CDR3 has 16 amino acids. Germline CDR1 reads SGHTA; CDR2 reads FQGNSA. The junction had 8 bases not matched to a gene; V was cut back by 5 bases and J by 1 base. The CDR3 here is CASSPDLAGGTDTQYF. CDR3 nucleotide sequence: TGTGCCAGCAGCCCAGATCTAGCGGGCGGCACAGATACGCAGTATTTT.

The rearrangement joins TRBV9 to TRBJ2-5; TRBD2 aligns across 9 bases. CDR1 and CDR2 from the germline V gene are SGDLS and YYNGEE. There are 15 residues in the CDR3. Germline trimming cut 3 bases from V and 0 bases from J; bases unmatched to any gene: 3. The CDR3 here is CASSATSGYQETQYF. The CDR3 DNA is TGTGCCAGCAGCGCGACTAGCGGATACCAAGAGACCCAGTACTTC.

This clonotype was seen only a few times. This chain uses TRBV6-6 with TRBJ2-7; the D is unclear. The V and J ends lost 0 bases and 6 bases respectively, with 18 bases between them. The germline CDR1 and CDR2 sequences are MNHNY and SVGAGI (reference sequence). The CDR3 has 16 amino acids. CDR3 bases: TGTGCCAGCAGTTACTCGCTCCGATCCTCACGGACCGAGCAGTACTTC. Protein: CASSYSLRSSRTEQYF.

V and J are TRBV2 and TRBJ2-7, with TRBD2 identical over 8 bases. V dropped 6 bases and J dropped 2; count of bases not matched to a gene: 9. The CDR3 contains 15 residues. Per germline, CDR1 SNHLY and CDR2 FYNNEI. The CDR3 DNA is TGTGCCAGCAGGGACGTGGTAGCGGGACCCTACGAGCAGTACTTC. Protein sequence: CASRDVVAGPYEQYF.

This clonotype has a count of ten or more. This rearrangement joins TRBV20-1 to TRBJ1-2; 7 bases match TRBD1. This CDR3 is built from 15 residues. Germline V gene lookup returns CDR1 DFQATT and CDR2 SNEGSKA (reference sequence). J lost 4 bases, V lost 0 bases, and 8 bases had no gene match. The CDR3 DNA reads TGCAGTGCTAGAGACTGGACAGAGGGGGCCTATGGCTACACCTTC. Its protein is CSARDWTEGAYGYTF.

The CDR3 DNA is TGCAGTGCTAGAACTGGGACAGGTCTAAGCAATCAGCCCCAGCATTTT. Translation gives CSARTGTGLSNQPQHF. This chain uses TRBV20-1 with TRBJ1-5; TRBD1 matches at 8 bases. The V gene's germline CDR1 is DFQATT and CDR2 SNEGSKA (reference sequence). J was trimmed by 1 base and V by 2 bases; bases with no gene match: 7. This CDR3 has 16 residues.

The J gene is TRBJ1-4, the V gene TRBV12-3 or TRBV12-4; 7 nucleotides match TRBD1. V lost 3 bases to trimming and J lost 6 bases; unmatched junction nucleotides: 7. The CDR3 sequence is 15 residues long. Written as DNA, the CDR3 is TGTGCCAGCAGTTTGGGGGACAGTCTCCATGAAAAACTGTTTTTT. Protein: CASSLGDSLHEKLFF.

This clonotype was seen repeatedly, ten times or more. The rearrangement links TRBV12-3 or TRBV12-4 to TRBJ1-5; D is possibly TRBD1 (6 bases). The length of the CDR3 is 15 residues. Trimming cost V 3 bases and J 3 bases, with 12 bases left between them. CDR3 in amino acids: CASSFHRDYNQPQHF. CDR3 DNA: TGTGCCAGCAGTTTTCACAGGGACTACAATCAGCCCCAGCATTTT.

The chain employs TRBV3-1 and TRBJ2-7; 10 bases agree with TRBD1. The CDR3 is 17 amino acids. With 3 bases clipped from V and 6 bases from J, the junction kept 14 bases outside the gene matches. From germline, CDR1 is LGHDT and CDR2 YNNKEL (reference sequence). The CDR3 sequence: CASSHRPGTGDLCEQYF. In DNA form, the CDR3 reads TGTGCCAGCAGCCACCGACCCGGGACAGGGGATCTGTGCGAGCAGTACTTC.

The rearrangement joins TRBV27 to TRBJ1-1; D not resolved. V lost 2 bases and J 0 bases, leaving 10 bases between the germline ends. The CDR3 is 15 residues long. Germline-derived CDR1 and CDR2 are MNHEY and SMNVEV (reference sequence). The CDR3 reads CASSLNPDMNTEAFF. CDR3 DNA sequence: TGTGCCAGCAGTTTAAACCCAGATATGAACACTGAAGCTTTCTTT.

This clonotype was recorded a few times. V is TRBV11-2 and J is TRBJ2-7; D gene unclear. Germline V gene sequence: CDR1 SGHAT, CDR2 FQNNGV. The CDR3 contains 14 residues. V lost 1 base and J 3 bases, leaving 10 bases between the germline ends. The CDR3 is CASSLGGFDYEQYF. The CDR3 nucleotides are TGTGCCAGCAGCTTAGGAGGATTTGACTACGAGCAGTACTTC.

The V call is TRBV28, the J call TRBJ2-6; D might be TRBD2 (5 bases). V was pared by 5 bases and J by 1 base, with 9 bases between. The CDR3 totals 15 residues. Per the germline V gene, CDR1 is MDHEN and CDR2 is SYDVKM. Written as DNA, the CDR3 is TGTGCCAGCAGTGAGGCGGGTTCTGGGGCCAACGTCCTGACTTTC. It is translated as CASSEAGSGANVLTF.

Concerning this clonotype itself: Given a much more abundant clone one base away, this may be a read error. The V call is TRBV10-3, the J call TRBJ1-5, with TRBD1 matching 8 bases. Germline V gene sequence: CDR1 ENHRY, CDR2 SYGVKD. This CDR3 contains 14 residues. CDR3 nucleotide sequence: TGTGTCAAGAAACAGGGGGAAGGCAATCAGCCCCAGCATTTT. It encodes CVKKQGEGNQPQHF.

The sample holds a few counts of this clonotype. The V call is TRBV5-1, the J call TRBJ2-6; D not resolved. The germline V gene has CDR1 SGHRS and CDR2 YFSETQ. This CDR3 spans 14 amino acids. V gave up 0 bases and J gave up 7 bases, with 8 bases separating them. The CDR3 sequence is CASSLGAQANVLTF. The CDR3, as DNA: TGCGCCAGCAGCTTGGGGGCTCAAGCCAACGTCCTGACTTTC.

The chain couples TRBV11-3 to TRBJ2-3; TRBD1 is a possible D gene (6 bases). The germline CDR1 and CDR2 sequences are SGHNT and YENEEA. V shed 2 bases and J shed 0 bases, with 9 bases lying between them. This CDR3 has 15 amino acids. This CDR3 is CASSLQGLSTDTQYF. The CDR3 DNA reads TGTGCCAGCAGCTTACAGGGGCTTAGCACAGATACGCAGTATTTT.

DNA of the CDR3: TGTGCCAGTAGTATGGTATTGGGGGGCCACGAGCAGTACTTC. This translates into CASSMVLGGHEQYF. The chain has TRBV19 and TRBJ2-7; possibly TRBD1 or TRBD2 for D (6 bases each). The CDR3 has 14 residues. CDR1 LNHDA and CDR2 SQIVND come from the germline V gene (reference sequence). V lost 3 bases to trimming and J lost 5 bases, with 14 bases between them. The full variable domain, completed using reference TRBV19 and TRBJ2-7, is DGGITQSPKYLFRKEGQNVTLSCEQNLNHDAMYWYRQDPGQGLRLIYYSQIVNDFQKGDIAEGYSVSREKKESFPLTVTSAQKNPTAFYLCASSMVLGGHEQYFGPGTRLTVT.